This T cell receptor beta chain emerged from a study of blood T cell repertoires in COVID-19. For the study at large: Both acute and convalescent COVID-19 samples were obtained from the United States, Italy and Spain.

Some clones are missing from TCRdb's copy, which holds only in-frame ones; the method was immunoSEQ multiplex PCR. The table lists about 130,000 clones, 78% of them singletons. CDR1 is KGHSH and CDR2 is LQKENI in the germline V gene. The V end was cut by 3 bases, the J end by 3 bases, with 12 bases between. The CDR3 runs 15 residues. Sequenced material: PBMCs or T cells enriched from blood (not recorded which). This sequence joins TRBV18 and TRBJ1-5; D is perhaps TRBD1 (5 bases). The TCR originated in a woman aged 50 to 60 who had recovered from COVID-19. The CDR3 sequence is CASSPGQGSNQPQHF. CDR3 DNA sequence: TGTGCCAGCTCACCGGGCCAGGGCTCCAATCAGCCCCAGCATTTT.